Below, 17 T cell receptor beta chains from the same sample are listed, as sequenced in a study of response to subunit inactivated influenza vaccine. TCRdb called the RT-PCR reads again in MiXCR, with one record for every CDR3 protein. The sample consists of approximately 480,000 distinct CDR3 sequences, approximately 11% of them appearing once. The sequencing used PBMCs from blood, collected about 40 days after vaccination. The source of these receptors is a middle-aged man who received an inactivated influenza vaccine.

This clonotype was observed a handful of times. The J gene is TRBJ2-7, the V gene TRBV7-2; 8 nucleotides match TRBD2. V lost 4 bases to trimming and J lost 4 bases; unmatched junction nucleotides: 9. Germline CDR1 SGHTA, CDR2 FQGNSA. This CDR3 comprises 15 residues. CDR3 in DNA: TGTGCCAGCAGCTGGGGAGGAGGACTAGCATACGAGCAGTACTTC. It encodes CASSWGGGLAYEQYF.

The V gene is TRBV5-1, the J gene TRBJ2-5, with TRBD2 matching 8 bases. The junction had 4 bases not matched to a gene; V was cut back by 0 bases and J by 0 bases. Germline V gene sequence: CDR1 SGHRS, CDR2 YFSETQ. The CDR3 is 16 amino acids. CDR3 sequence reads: CASSLGSSGYQETQYF. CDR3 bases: TGCGCCAGCAGCTTGGGGTCTAGCGGGTACCAAGAGACCCAGTACTTC. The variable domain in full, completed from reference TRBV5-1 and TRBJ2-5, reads KAGVTQTPRYLIKTRGQQVTLSCSPISGHRSVSWYQQTPGQGLQFLFEYFSETQRNKGNFPGRFSGRQFSNSRSEMNVSTLELGDSALYLCASSLGSSGYQETQYFGPGTRLLVL.

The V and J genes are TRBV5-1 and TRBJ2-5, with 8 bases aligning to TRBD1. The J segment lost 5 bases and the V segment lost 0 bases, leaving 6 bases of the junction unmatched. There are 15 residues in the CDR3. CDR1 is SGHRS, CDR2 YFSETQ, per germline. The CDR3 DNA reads TGCGCCAGCAGCTTGGCACAGGGGGTTTGGGAGACCCAGTACTTC. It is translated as CASSLAQGVWETQYF.

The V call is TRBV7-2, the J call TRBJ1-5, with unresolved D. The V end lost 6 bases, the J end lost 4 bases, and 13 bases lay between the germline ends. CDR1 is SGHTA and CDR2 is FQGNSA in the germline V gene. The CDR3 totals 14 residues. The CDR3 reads CASSSDGPNQPQHF. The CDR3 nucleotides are TGTGCCAGCAGTTCAGACGGGCCGAATCAGCCCCAGCATTTT.

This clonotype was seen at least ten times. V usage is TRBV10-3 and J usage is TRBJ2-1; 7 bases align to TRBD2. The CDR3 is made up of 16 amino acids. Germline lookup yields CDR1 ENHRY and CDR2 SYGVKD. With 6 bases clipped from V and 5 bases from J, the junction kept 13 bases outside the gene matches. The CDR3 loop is CAIRGFGGRVNNEQFF. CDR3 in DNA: TGTGCCATCAGGGGATTTGGCGGGAGAGTCAACAATGAGCAGTTCTTC.

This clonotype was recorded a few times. CDR3: CASSIRTGDTQYF. The CDR3 DNA is TGTGCCAGCAGCATAAGGACGGGAGATACGCAGTATTTT. The chain has TRBV7-2 and TRBJ2-3; D is uncertain. The CDR3 runs 13 residues. The germline gives CDR1 SGHTA, CDR2 FQGNSA. V was pared by 5 bases and J by 5 bases, with 11 bases between.

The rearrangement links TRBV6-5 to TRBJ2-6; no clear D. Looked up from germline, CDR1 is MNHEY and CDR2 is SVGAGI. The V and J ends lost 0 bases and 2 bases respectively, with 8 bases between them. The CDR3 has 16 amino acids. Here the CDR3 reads CASSYSAAPGANVLTF. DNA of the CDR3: TGTGCCAGCAGTTACTCTGCGGCACCTGGGGCCAACGTCCTGACTTTC.

The CDR3 DNA sequence: TGCGCCAGCAGCCCGAACATTGGCGGCGAGACCCAGTACTTC. This encodes CASSPNIGGETQYF. V is TRBV5-1 and J is TRBJ2-5, with unresolved D. Trimming pared 4 bases from V and 5 bases from J, leaving 15 bases between. The CDR3 has 14 amino acids. Germline CDR1 is SGHRS and CDR2 is YFSETQ.

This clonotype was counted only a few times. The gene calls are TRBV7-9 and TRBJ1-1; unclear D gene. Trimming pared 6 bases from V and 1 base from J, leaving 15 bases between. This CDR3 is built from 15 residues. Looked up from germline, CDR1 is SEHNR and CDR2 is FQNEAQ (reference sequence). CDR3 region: CASRYHVTENTEAFF. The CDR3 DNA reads TGTGCCAGCAGATACCACGTAACAGAGAACACTGAAGCTTTCTTT.

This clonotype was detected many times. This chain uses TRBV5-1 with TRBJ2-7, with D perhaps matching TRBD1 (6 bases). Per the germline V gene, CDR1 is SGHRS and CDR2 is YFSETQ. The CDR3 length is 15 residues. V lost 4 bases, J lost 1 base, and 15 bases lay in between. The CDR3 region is CASSLTTGVSYEQYF. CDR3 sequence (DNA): TGCGCCAGCAGCCTAACGACAGGCGTATCCTACGAGCAGTACTTC.

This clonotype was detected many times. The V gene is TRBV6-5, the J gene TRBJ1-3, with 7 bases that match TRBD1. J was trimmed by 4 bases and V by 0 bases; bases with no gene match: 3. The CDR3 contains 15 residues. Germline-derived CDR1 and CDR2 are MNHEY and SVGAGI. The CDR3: CASSYSTGRGNTIYF. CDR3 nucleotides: TGTGCCAGCAGTTACTCGACAGGGCGCGGAAACACCATATATTTT.

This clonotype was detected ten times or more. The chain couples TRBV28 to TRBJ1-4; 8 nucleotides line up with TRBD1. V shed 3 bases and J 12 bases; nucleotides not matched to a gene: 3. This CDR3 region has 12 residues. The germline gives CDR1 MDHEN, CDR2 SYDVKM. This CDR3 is CASSLTGEELFF. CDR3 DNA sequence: TGTGCCAGCAGTTTGACAGGGGAGGAACTGTTTTTT.

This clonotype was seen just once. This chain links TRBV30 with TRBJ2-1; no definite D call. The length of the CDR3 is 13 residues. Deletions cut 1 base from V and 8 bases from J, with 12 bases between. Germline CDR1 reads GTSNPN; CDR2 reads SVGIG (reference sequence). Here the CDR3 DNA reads TGTGCCTGGAGTGGCGGATTTTCTGATGAGCAGTTCTTC. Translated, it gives CAWSGGFSDEQFF.

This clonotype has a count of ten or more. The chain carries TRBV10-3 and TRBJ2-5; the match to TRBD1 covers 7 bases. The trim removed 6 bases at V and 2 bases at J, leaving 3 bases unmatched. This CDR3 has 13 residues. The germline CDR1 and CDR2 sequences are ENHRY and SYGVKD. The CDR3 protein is CAISATGQETQYF. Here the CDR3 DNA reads TGTGCCATCAGCGCGACAGGGCAAGAGACCCAGTACTTC.

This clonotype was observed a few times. The CDR3 loop is CAIRQGAGGDNNEQFF. The CDR3 coding sequence is TGTGCCATCAGGCAGGGGGCAGGCGGGGATAACAATGAGCAGTTCTTC. The chain employs TRBV10-3 and TRBJ2-1; TRBD1 aligns across 8 bases. Trimming took 6 bases from V and 5 from J; bases not matched to a gene: 12. The CDR3 contains 16 residues. The germline V gene has CDR1 ENHRY and CDR2 SYGVKD.

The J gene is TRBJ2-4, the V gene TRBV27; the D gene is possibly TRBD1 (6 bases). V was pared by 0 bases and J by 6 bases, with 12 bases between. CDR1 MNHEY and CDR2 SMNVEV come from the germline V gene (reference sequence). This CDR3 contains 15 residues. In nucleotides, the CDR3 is TGTGCCAGCAGTTTATCTCTCCTACAGGGAAACATTCAGTACTTC. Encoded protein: CASSLSLLQGNIQYF.

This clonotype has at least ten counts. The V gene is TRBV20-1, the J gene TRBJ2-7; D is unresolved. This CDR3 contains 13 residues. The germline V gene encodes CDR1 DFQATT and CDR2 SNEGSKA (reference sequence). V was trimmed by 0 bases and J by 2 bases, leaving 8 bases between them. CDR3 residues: CSAREGPTYEQYF. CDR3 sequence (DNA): TGCAGTGCTAGAGAAGGCCCTACCTACGAGCAGTACTTC.